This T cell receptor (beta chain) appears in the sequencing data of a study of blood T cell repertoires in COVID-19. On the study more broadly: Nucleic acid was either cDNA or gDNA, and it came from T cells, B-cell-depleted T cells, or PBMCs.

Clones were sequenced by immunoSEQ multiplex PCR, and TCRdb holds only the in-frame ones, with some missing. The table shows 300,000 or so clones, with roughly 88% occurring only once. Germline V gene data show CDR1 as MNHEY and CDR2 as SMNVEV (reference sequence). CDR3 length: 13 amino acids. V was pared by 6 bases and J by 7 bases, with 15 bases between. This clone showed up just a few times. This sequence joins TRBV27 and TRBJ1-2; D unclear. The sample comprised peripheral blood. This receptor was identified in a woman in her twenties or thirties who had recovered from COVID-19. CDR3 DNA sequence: TGTGCCAGCAGACCCCGGAGGGATGGTGGCTACACCTTC. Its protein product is CASRPRRDGGYTF.